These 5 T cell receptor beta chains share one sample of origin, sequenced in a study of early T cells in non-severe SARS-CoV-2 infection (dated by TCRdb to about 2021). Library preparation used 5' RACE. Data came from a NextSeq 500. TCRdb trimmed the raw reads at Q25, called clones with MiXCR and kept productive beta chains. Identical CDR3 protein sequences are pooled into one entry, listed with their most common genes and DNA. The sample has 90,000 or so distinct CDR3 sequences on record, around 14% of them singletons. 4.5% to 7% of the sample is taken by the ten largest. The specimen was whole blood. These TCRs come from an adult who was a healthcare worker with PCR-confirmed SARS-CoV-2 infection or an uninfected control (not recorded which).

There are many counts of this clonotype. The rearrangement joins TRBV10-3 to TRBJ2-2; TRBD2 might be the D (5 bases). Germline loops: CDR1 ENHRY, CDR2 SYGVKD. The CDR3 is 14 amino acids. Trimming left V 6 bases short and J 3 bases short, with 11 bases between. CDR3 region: CAIRDSVDTGELFF. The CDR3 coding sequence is TGTGCCATCAGGGATAGCGTCGACACCGGGGAGCTGTTTTTT.

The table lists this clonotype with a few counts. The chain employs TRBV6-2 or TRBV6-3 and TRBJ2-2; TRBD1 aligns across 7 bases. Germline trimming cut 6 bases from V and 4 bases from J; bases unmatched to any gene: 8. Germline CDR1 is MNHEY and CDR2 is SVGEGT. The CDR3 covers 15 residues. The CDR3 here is CASSPTGAITGELFF. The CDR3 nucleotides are TGTGCCAGCAGCCCTACAGGGGCCATCACCGGGGAGCTGTTTTTT.

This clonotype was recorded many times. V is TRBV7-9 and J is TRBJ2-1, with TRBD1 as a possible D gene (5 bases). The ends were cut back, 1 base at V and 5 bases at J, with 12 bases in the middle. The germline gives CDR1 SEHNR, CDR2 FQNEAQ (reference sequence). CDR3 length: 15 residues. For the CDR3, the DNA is TGTGCCAGCAGCTTAGGGCAGGGTGTAAACAATGAGCAGTTCTTC. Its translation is CASSLGQGVNNEQFF.

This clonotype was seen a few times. CDR3 amino acids: CASSLWGSQETQYF. CDR3 DNA sequence: TGTGCCAGCAGCTTGTGGGGGAGCCAAGAGACCCAGTACTTC. The chain links TRBV11-2 to TRBJ2-5; the D call may be TRBD1 or TRBD2 (5 bases each). Trimming removed 3 bases at V and 1 base at J, with 9 bases between. This CDR3 is 14 amino acids long. Looked up from germline, CDR1 is SGHAT and CDR2 is FQNNGV. The whole variable domain, remainder taken from reference TRBV11-2 and TRBJ2-5, is EAGVAQSPRYKIIEKRQSVAFWCNPISGHATLYWYQQILGQGPKLLIQFQNNGVVDDSQLPKDRFSAERLKGVDSTLKIQPAKLEDSAVYLCASSLWGSQETQYFGPGTRLLVL.

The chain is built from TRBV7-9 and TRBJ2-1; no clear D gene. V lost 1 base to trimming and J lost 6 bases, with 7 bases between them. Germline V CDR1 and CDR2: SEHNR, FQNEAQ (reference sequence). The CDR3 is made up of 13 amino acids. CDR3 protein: CASSLGPSNEQFF. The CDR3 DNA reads TGTGCCAGCAGCTTAGGGCCCAGCAATGAGCAGTTCTTC. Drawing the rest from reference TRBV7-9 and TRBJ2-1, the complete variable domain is DTGVSQNPRHKITKRGQNVTFRCDPISEHNRLYWYRQTLGQGPEFLTYFQNEAQLEKSRLLSDRFSAERPKGSFSTLEIQRTEQGDSAMYLCASSLGPSNEQFFGPGTRLTVL.